What follows are 6 T cell receptor beta chains derived from one specimen sequenced in a study of T cells in Graves' hyperthyroidism and ophthalmopathy. RNA transcripts yielded amplified TCR beta CDR3 regions. With the HTBI primer set, the TCR CDR3 went through a first round of RT-PCR. TCRdb reprocessed the multiplex PCR reads via MiXCR and lists one record per CDR3 protein. The sample includes around 350,000 distinct CDR3 sequences, about a fifth of them seen just once. Input material: blood. These receptors originate from a woman between 18 and 29 years old with Graves' hyperthyroidism.

The rearrangement links TRBV7-2 to TRBJ2-7, with D hard to call. Trimming removed 2 bases at V and 6 bases at J, with 11 bases between. Germline-derived CDR1 and CDR2 are SGHTA and FQGNSA. This CDR3 is 13 amino acids long. The CDR3 sequence is CASSLPVGSEQYF. CDR3 sequence (DNA): TGTGCCAGCAGCTTACCTGTGGGGTCCGAGCAGTACTTC.

This clonotype was seen ten or more times. This chain links TRBV6-1 with TRBJ1-5; TRBD1 matches at 8 bases. The CDR3 is 16 residues long. Per the germline V gene, CDR1 is MNHNS and CDR2 is SASEGT. V dropped 2 bases and J dropped 6; count of bases not matched to a gene: 9. CDR3 amino acids: CASSEYQGAIGQPQHF. The CDR3, as DNA: TGTGCCAGCAGTGAATACCAGGGGGCCATTGGTCAGCCCCAGCATTTT.

This clonotype was detected ten times or more. This chain joins TRBV9 and TRBJ1-1; 7 bases match TRBD1. CDR1 and CDR2 (germline): SGDLS, YYNGEE. V lost 0 bases, J lost 7 bases, and 3 bases stayed unmatched. The CDR3 consists of 13 residues. CDR3 amino acids: CASSVAPGGEAFF. The CDR3 DNA reads TGTGCCAGCAGCGTAGCTCCAGGGGGTGAAGCTTTCTTT.

This clonotype was counted at least ten times. The V and J genes are TRBV19 and TRBJ2-4, with D tentatively TRBD1 (5 bases). Per the germline V gene, CDR1 is LNHDA and CDR2 is SQIVND (reference sequence). V lost 3 bases to trimming and J lost 1 base, with 13 bases between them. The length of the CDR3 is 16 residues. The DNA of the CDR3 is TGTGCCAGTAGTATGACGCGCGCAGGGGCCAAAAACATTCAGTACTTC. It translates to CASSMTRAGAKNIQYF.

This clonotype was observed many times. The gene calls are TRBV19 and TRBJ1-3; possible D gene TRBD1, 6 bases. Trimming left V 5 bases short and J 5 bases short, with 19 bases between. CDR3 size: 16 residues. Germline V gives CDR1 LNHDA, CDR2 SQIVND (reference sequence). DNA of the CDR3: TGTGCCAGTAGTCGACGGGTCGGGGACATCCGAAACACCATATATTTT. Its translation is CASSRRVGDIRNTIYF.

This clonotype was counted many times. The chain employs TRBV27 and TRBJ2-7; no clear D gene. V gave up 5 bases and J gave up 0 bases, with 8 bases separating them. There are 13 residues in the CDR3. Per the germline V gene, CDR1 is MNHEY and CDR2 is SMNVEV (reference sequence). Written as DNA, the CDR3 is TGTGCCAGCAGTCCGACCAACTCCTACGAGCAGTACTTC. Translating gives CASSPTNSYEQYF.